Each of the 17 T cell receptor beta chains below was sequenced from the same sample in a study of cytomegalovirus exposure and HLA in healthy donors. Method: immunoSEQ multiplex PCR; TCRdb's copy keeps in-frame clones and lacks some. This sample has about 220,000 clones, with approximately 88% found just once. Sequenced input: PBMCs. Receptors were obtained from a woman aged 25-40 years in good health and CMV-seropositive.

The chain uses TRBV9 and TRBJ1-5; a weak D match, TRBD1 (5 bases). The length of the CDR3 is 14 residues. Trimming shortened V by 7 bases and J by 2 bases, and 13 bases separated the two germline ends. CDR1 is SGDLS, CDR2 YYNGEE, per germline. CDR3 nucleotide sequence: TGTGCCAGCTCGAGGGGTGGTGGCAATCAGCCCCAGCATTTT. Translating gives CASSRGGGNQPQHF.

The chain joins TRBV28 to TRBJ1-5, with a weak D call TRBD1 (6 bases). This CDR3 has 15 residues. V was shortened by 6 bases and J by 0 bases, with 12 bases between the two germline ends. Germline-derived CDR1 and CDR2 are MDHEN and SYDVKM. In DNA, the CDR3 is TGTGCCAGCAGCCCTGCAGGGGATAGCAATCAGCCCCAGCATTTT. Amino acid sequence: CASSPAGDSNQPQHF.

The chain combines TRBV6-4 with TRBJ1-2; the D is unclear. Germline CDR1 reads MRHNA; CDR2 reads SNTAGT. The germline V and J ends were trimmed by 10 bases and 7 bases, with 13 bases remaining between them. There are 11 residues in the CDR3. The chain's CDR3 is CATTEGSGYTF. The CDR3 DNA is TGTGCCACCACCGAGGGATCTGGCTACACCTTC.

This chain joins TRBV2 and TRBJ2-7; 8 bases fit TRBD1. The germline V gene has CDR1 SNHLY and CDR2 FYNNEI. This CDR3 is built from 13 residues. With 8 bases clipped from V and 5 bases from J, the junction kept 8 bases outside the gene matches. The CDR3 DNA is TGTGCCAGCTGGCGGCAGGGGGCCCACGAGCAGTACTTC. Residues: CASWRQGAHEQYF.

CDR3 nucleotides: TGTGCCAGCAGCAAGGGTCAGGGGCTTGGGGAGCAGTACTTC. Translated, it gives CASSKGQGLGEQYF. The V call is TRBV11-3, the J call TRBJ2-7; TRBD1 is a possible D gene (6 bases). Germline V CDR1 and CDR2: SGHNT, YENEEA. V lost 5 bases and J 7 bases, leaving 18 bases between the germline ends. CDR3 size: 14 residues.

This clone was detected only a few times. The chain is built from TRBV2 and TRBJ1-2; the D is unclear. Trimming left V 7 bases short and J 4 bases short, with 4 bases between. The CDR3 consists of 10 residues. CDR1 is SNHLY, CDR2 FYNNEI, per germline. CDR3 bases: TGTGCCAGCAAGGGCTATGGCTACACCTTC. It specifies CASKGYGYTF.

The rearrangement joins TRBV2 to TRBJ2-1, with D tentatively TRBD2 (5 bases). The ends were cut back, 8 bases at V and 5 bases at J, with 13 bases in the middle. Per the germline V gene, CDR1 is SNHLY and CDR2 is FYNNEI. The CDR3 runs 13 residues. For the CDR3, the DNA is TGTGCCAGCTCGAGCGGCCTAAACAATGAGCAGTTCTTC. It codes for CASSSGLNNEQFF. Looking up the rest from reference TRBV2 and TRBJ2-1 gives the full variable domain: EPEVTQTPSHQVTQMGQEVILRCVPISNHLYFYWYRQILGQKVEFLVSFYNNEISEKSEIFDDQFSVERPDGSNFTLKIRSTKLEDSAMYFCASSSGLNNEQFFGPGTRLTVL.

This clone was seen only once. J is TRBJ2-1 and V is TRBV4-2; no clear D gene. Trimming removed 0 bases from V and 7 bases from J, with 16 bases in between. The CDR3 is made up of 16 amino acids. The germline V gene has CDR1 LGHNA and CDR2 YNFKEQ. The chain's CDR3 is CASSQEWVQVRNEQFF. CDR3 nucleotides: TGTGCCAGCAGCCAAGAGTGGGTGCAGGTAAGGAATGAGCAGTTCTTC.

The chain couples TRBV7-2 to TRBJ2-6; D perhaps matches TRBD2 (6 bases). Germline loops: CDR1 SGHTA, CDR2 FQGNSA. Trimming left V 8 bases short and J 4 bases short, with 12 bases between. This CDR3 has 14 amino acids. Written as DNA, the CDR3 is TGTGCCAGCGGGGGGATGGGCGGGGCCAACGTCCTGACTTTC. It is translated as CASGGMGGANVLTF.

The rearrangement joins TRBV7-9 to TRBJ1-5; TRBD1 agrees at 8 bases. The germline gives CDR1 SEHNR, CDR2 FQNEAQ (reference sequence). The CDR3 contains 15 residues. V shed 4 bases, J shed 6 bases, and the junction held 8 bases outside the gene matches. In nucleotides, the CDR3 is TGTGCCAGCAGCTGGGGACAGGTCCCGCTTCAGCCCCAGCATTTT. Protein: CASSWGQVPLQPQHF.

This clone has a single count. In the same sample, other DNA sequences code for this CDR3. This chain uses TRBV13 with TRBJ1-2, with D uncertain. CDR1 PRHDT and CDR2 FYEKMQ come from the germline V gene (reference sequence). There are 13 residues in the CDR3. Between the trimmed V and J ends, which lost 0 bases and 7 bases, there was a span of 9 bases. In nucleotides, the CDR3 is TGTGCCAGCAGCTTAGGAGGAGGGTCTGGCTACACCTTC. Protein: CASSLGGGSGYTF.

The rearrangement joins TRBV5-1 to TRBJ2-7; perhaps D is TRBD1 or TRBD2 (6 bases each). The CDR3 covers 13 residues. CDR1 and CDR2 (germline): SGHRS, YFSETQ. Trimming shortened V by 2 bases and J by 7 bases, and 13 bases separated the two germline ends. DNA of the CDR3: TGCGCCAGCAGCTTCAACAGGGCGGGGGAGCAGTACTTC. It encodes CASSFNRAGEQYF.

The rearrangement joins TRBV30 to TRBJ2-2, with D hard to call. The CDR3 sequence is 15 residues long. Germline loops: CDR1 GTSNPN, CDR2 SVGIG (reference sequence). V was clipped by 0 bases and J by 7 bases, with 15 bases between them. CDR3 in DNA: TGTGCCTGGAGTGTAAATCCCCGCGGAGTCGGGGAGCTGTTTTTT. It specifies CAWSVNPRGVGELFF. The complete variable domain, with remaining parts taken from reference TRBV30 and TRBJ2-2, reads SQTIHQWPATLVQPVGSPLSLECTVEGTSNPNLYWYRQAAGRGLQLLFYSVGIGQISSEVPQNLSASRPQDRQFILSSKKLLLSDSGFYLCAWSVNPRGVGELFFGEGSRLTVL.

This chain joins TRBV30 and TRBJ1-1; no reliable D call. Trimming removed 6 bases from V and 5 bases from J, with 16 bases in between. The V gene's germline CDR1 is GTSNPN and CDR2 SVGIG (reference sequence). The CDR3 length is 13 residues. CDR3 sequence (DNA): TGTGCCTGTCATCGGGCCAAGGGAACTGAAGCTTTCTTT. It yields the protein CACHRAKGTEAFF. The full variable domain, its missing parts supplied by reference TRBV30 and TRBJ1-1, is SQTIHQWPATLVQPVGSPLSLECTVEGTSNPNLYWYRQAAGRGLQLLFYSVGIGQISSEVPQNLSASRPQDRQFILSSKKLLLSDSGFYLCACHRAKGTEAFFGQGTRLTVV.

The chain employs TRBV30 and TRBJ1-1; D gene unclear. The length of the CDR3 is 15 residues. V was cut by 4 bases and J by 4 bases, with 19 bases left in between. Germline V gene lookup returns CDR1 GTSNPN and CDR2 SVGIG (reference sequence). Written as DNA, the CDR3 is TGTGCCTGGACCTCAATCGATGGGTGGACCACTGAAGCTTTCTTT. Translated: CAWTSIDGWTTEAFF. The variable domain in full, completed from reference TRBV30 and TRBJ1-1, reads SQTIHQWPATLVQPVGSPLSLECTVEGTSNPNLYWYRQAAGRGLQLLFYSVGIGQISSEVPQNLSASRPQDRQFILSSKKLLLSDSGFYLCAWTSIDGWTTEAFFGQGTRLTVV.

The chain joins TRBV2 to TRBJ2-7, with D tentatively TRBD2 (6 bases). V was trimmed by 8 bases and J by 3 bases, leaving 17 bases between them. This CDR3 has 14 residues. Germline V gene lookup returns CDR1 SNHLY and CDR2 FYNNEI. The CDR3 DNA is TGTGCCAGCTTTTTCGGCGGGATAGGCTACGAGCAGTACTTC. Protein product: CASFFGGIGYEQYF.

This chain links TRBV27 with TRBJ2-7; TRBD1 aligns across 9 bases. Per germline, CDR1 MNHEY and CDR2 SMNVEV (reference sequence). V shed 4 bases, J shed 2 bases, and the junction held 6 bases outside the gene matches. The CDR3 is 15 residues long. The CDR3 bases are TGTGCCAGCAGTTATGGGACAGGGTTCCCCTACGAGCAGTACTTC. It specifies CASSYGTGFPYEQYF.